The 18 T cell receptor beta chains below all came from one sample that was sequenced in a study of human T cells and chemical hapten exposure. TCRdb independently ran MiXCR on the RACE reads; one entry per CDR3 protein. Of tens of thousands of distinct CDR3 sequences in the sample, 32% are singletons; the top ten hold roughly 10%. Time point here: patch test 1, 2 weeks after DPC sensitization. Regarding treatment: therapeutic diphenylcyclopropenone sensitization with weekly scalp DPC. The sample here was whole blood, taken in connection with sensitization to the hapten diphenylcyclopropenone (DPC). All receptors come from a man aged 40-50 years with alopecia areata. Some clones in this sample may be carry-over from other donors' samples.

The chain links TRBV28 to TRBJ2-2; the D gene is possibly TRBD2 (6 bases). Germline assignment: CDR1 MDHEN and CDR2 SYDVKM. Deletions cut 7 bases from V and 2 bases from J, with 17 bases between. The CDR3 has 16 residues. This chain's CDR3 is CASIQSRGANTGELFF. In DNA, the CDR3 is TGTGCCAGCATCCAAAGCCGCGGGGCAAACACCGGGGAGCTGTTTTTT.

The chain carries TRBV6-6 and TRBJ1-6; D gene uncertain. V lost 10 bases and J lost 1, with 5 bases in between. Germline assignment: CDR1 MNHNY and CDR2 SVGAGI (reference sequence). The CDR3 is 12 amino acids. The CDR3 is CATKSYNSPLHF. CDR3 sequence (DNA): TGTGCCACCAAATCCTATAATTCACCCCTCCACTTT.

The chain recombines TRBV27 with TRBJ2-2; D is unclear. Deletions cut 2 bases from V and 2 bases from J, with 9 bases between. This CDR3 is built from 15 residues. Germline-derived CDR1 and CDR2 are MNHEY and SMNVEV (reference sequence). CDR3 region: CASSLPWINTGELFF. In DNA form, the CDR3 reads TGTGCCAGCAGTTTACCCTGGATTAACACCGGGGAGCTGTTTTTT.

V is TRBV12-3 or TRBV12-4 and J is TRBJ1-1; D ambiguous. Trimming cost V 2 bases and J 5 bases, with 12 bases left between them. The CDR3 has 14 residues. This CDR3 reads CASSLQVRRTEAFF. For the CDR3, the DNA is TGTGCCAGCAGTTTACAGGTGAGGCGGACTGAAGCTTTCTTT.

This rearrangement joins TRBV12-3 or TRBV12-4 to TRBJ2-1, with D perhaps matching TRBD1 or TRBD2 (5 bases each). The CDR3 contains 16 residues. V was cut by 6 bases and J by 2 bases, with 17 bases left in between. Here the CDR3 DNA reads TGTGCCAGCAGCGATCCGGGACGCCTAGCCTACAATGAGCAGTTCTTC. It encodes CASSDPGRLAYNEQFF.

The chain is built from TRBV5-4 and TRBJ2-4, with 10 bases matching TRBD1. Trimming removed 4 bases from V and 5 bases from J; junction bases left unmatched: 3. The CDR3 is made up of 14 amino acids. Germline V gene data show CDR1 as SGHNT and CDR2 as YYREEE (reference sequence). CDR3 in DNA: TGTGCCAGCAGCATAGACAGGGGGCAAAACATTCAGTACTTC. This sequence encodes CASSIDRGQNIQYF.

This clonotype appeared once. This rearrangement joins TRBV5-1 to TRBJ2-3; a weak D match, TRBD1 (5 bases). Trimming removed 4 bases at V and 4 bases at J, with 13 bases between. Germline-derived CDR1 and CDR2 are SGHRS and YFSETQ. This CDR3 is 14 amino acids long. For the CDR3, the DNA is TGCGCCAGCAGCGCCAGTTGGGGCTCAGATACGCAGTATTTT. Its protein is CASSASWGSDTQYF.

V is TRBV28 and J is TRBJ2-3, with 8 positions matching TRBD1. Germline-derived CDR1 and CDR2 are MDHEN and SYDVKM. CDR3 length equals 14 residues. Losses at the gene ends were 5 bases for V and 4 bases for J; bases not matched to a gene: 5. The CDR3 DNA reads as TGTGCCAGCAGTCCCGGGACAGGCTCAGATACGCAGTATTTT. Its translation: CASSPGTGSDTQYF.

The chain is built from TRBV28 and TRBJ1-2; no clear D. This CDR3 region has 13 residues. V was cut by 6 bases and J by 0 bases, with 8 bases left in between. CDR1 and CDR2 from the germline V gene are MDHEN and SYDVKM. This chain's CDR3 is CASRAGTNYGYTF. The DNA of the CDR3 is TGTGCCAGCAGGGCCGGGACTAACTATGGCTACACCTTC.

The chain employs TRBV20-1 and TRBJ1-4; D gene unclear. CDR3 length: 13 residues. Trimming took off 6 bases at V and 8 bases at J, with 16 bases between the two ends. The germline gives CDR1 DFQATT, CDR2 SNEGSKA (reference sequence). CDR3 loop: CSAGRDRGEKLFF. CDR3 bases: TGCAGTGCCGGTAGGGATAGAGGGGAAAAACTGTTTTTT.

Comment on this clonotype: The germline gene is not matched at one end of the junction; a read error may be the cause. V is TRBV7-3 and J is TRBJ1-1; D gene unclear. The CDR3 is 13 residues long. Germline CDR1 SGHTA, CDR2 FQGTGA. The CDR3 bases are TGTGCCAGCAAAATGACACTGAACACTGAAACTTTCTTT. It translates to CASKMTLNTETFF.

There are a few counts of this clonotype. This rearrangement joins TRBV28 to TRBJ1-5; possibly TRBD1 for D (5 bases). Germline CDR1 reads MDHEN; CDR2 reads SYDVKM. The CDR3 sequence is 15 residues long. V was clipped by 2 bases and J by 6 bases, with 14 bases between them. The DNA of the CDR3 is TGTGCCAGCAGTTTACTAAGGGGAGGGAGTCAGCCCCAGCATTTT. Translated: CASSLLRGGSQPQHF. Combining the CDR3 with reference TRBV28 and TRBJ1-5 gives the whole variable domain DVKVTQSSRYLVKRTGEKVFLECVQDMDHENMFWYRQDPGLGLRLIYFSYDVKMKEKGDIPEGYSVSREKKERFSLILESASTNQTSMYLCASSLLRGGSQPQHFGDGTRLSIL.

This clonotype was counted between two and nine times. The CDR3 here is CASSDRGTREAFF. The CDR3 bases are TGTGCCAGCAGTGATAGGGGGACACGTGAAGCTTTCTTT. The J gene is TRBJ1-1, the V gene TRBV6-1, with a possible D match to TRBD1 (6 bases). The V end lost 3 bases, the J end lost 7 bases, and 12 bases lay between the germline ends. Germline loops: CDR1 MNHNS, CDR2 SASEGT. This CDR3 contains 13 residues.

This clonotype showed up just a few times. The genes are TRBV3-1 and TRBJ2-1; 8 bases fit TRBD1. The ends lost 4 bases at V and 9 bases at J; junction bases unmatched: 5. CDR1 and CDR2 (germline): LGHDT, YNNKEL (reference sequence). This CDR3 spans 13 amino acids. In DNA form, the CDR3 reads TGTGCCAGCAGCCGAAACAGGGGGTCTGAGCAGTTCTTC. This gives the protein CASSRNRGSEQFF.

A few counts support this clonotype. The chain links TRBV6-2 or TRBV6-3 to TRBJ2-3, with 10 positions matching TRBD2. The junction had 3 bases not matched to a gene; V was cut back by 0 bases and J by 6 bases. Germline values: CDR1 MNHEY, CDR2 SVGEGT. CDR3 length: 15 amino acids. Here the CDR3 reads CASSYSLAGVDTQYF. For the CDR3, the DNA is TGTGCCAGCAGTTACTCCCTAGCGGGAGTGGATACGCAGTATTTT.

About this clonotype: One end of the junction is discordant with germline, which a read error may explain. This chain links TRBV4-2 with TRBJ1-1, with D uncertain. The CDR3 length is 12 residues. CDR1 and CDR2 (germline): LGHNA, YNFKEQ. The CDR3 DNA reads TGTGCCAGCAGCCAAGATCTCGATGAAACTTTCTTT. Residues: CASSQDLDETFF.

The table lists this clonotype with a few counts. This chain joins TRBV28 and TRBJ2-7, with a possible D match to TRBD1 (6 bases). The CDR3 runs to 14 residues. Trimming left V 5 bases short and J 3 bases short, with 14 bases between. The germline CDR1 and CDR2 sequences are MDHEN and SYDVKM. In DNA form, the CDR3 reads TGTGCCAGCAGTCTTACACAGGGCGACTACGAGCAGTACTTC. Amino acid sequence: CASSLTQGDYEQYF.

The chain combines TRBV28 with TRBJ2-7; no definite D call. The V end was cut by 2 bases, the J end by 6 bases, with 8 bases between. Germline V gene data show CDR1 as MDHEN and CDR2 as SYDVKM. The CDR3 spans 12 residues. CDR3 in DNA: TGTGCCAGCAGTTTAAAAACAAGCGAGCAGTACTTC. Protein: CASSLKTSEQYF.